The 8 T cell receptor beta chains below were found in one sample sequenced in a study of blood T cell repertoires in COVID-19 (dated by TCRdb to the early 2020s). Library preparation was by the immunoSEQ multiplex PCR assay. In TCRdb, the immuneACCESS table is reduced to in-frame sequences with V and J assigned. These tables do not hold every clone; where another copy was compared, an unresolved V gene accounts for under half, and the others remain unexplained. In all, the sample holds around 200,000 clones, and about 83% of those were seen once. 2.9% of the sample belongs to the ten largest clones. The sample comprised peripheral blood. These receptors were collected from a man aged 50 or older with active or convalescent COVID-19.

Comments on this clone: One end of the junction fails to match germline, which may point to a read error. The V call is TRBV3-1 (or the pseudogene TRBV3-2), the J call TRBJ1-5; tentative D call: TRBD1 (6 bases). The CDR3 is made up of 11 amino acids. CDR1 is LGHDT, CDR2 YNNKEL, per germline (reference sequence). This CDR3 reads CASSQGGTPSF. The DNA of the CDR3 is TGTGCCAGCAGCCAAGGGGGGACACCATCCTTT.

In regard to this clone: The sample has other DNA sequences that encode this CDR3 too. The genes are TRBV4-1 and TRBJ1-3; 9 bases map to TRBD1. The germline CDR1 and CDR2 sequences are MGHRA and YSYEKL. Germline trimming cut 0 bases from V and 4 bases from J; bases unmatched to any gene: 1. The CDR3 totals 15 residues. CDR3 nucleotides: TGCGCCAGCAGCCAAGAAGACAGGGGGGGAAACACCATATATTTT. Its protein product is CASSQEDRGGNTIYF.

The chain recombines TRBV29-1 with TRBJ2-3; D gene unclear. The CDR3 totals 13 residues. Per the germline V gene, CDR1 is SQVTM and CDR2 is ANQGSEA. Trimming stripped 6 bases from V and 2 bases from J, with 12 bases between. Here the CDR3 DNA reads TGCAGCGTCCCTCCCGAGAACACAGATACGCAGTATTTT. Translation: CSVPPENTDTQYF.

V is TRBV5-4 and J is TRBJ2-1; TRBD2 aligns across 10 bases. J gave up 7 bases and V 4 bases, and 14 bases lay outside the gene matches. CDR3 size: 17 residues. Germline CDR1 is SGHNT and CDR2 is YYREEE (reference sequence). The CDR3 sequence is CASSKAYGSSGRNEQFF. CDR3 coding DNA: TGTGCCAGCAGCAAGGCATACGGGAGTAGCGGGAGGAATGAGCAGTTCTTC.

The J gene is TRBJ2-7, the V gene TRBV14, with a weak D call TRBD1 (6 bases). CDR1 SGHDN and CDR2 FVKESK come from the germline V gene. The CDR3 spans 15 residues. V lost 4 bases, J lost 5 bases, and 18 bases lay in between. The CDR3 DNA sequence: TGTGCCAGCAGCCGAGGACAGACTTGGCGTCACGAGCAGTACTTC. It is translated as CASSRGQTWRHEQYF.

V gene TRBV20-1 combines with J gene TRBJ1-1; D might be TRBD1 (6 bases). CDR1 is DFQATT and CDR2 is SNEGSKA in the germline V gene (reference sequence). The germline V and J ends were trimmed by 3 bases and 5 bases, with 13 bases remaining between them. The CDR3 has 13 residues. The CDR3 sequence is CSASTGSRTEAFF. The CDR3 DNA reads as TGCAGTGCTAGTACAGGGTCCCGGACTGAAGCTTTCTTT.

This clone has only one observation. The genes are TRBV11-2 and TRBJ1-3; D is undetermined. With 1 base removed from V and 4 bases from J, the gap between germline ends came to 5 bases. The CDR3 extends over 13 amino acids. Germline assignment: CDR1 SGHAT and CDR2 FQNNGV. The CDR3 bases are TGTGCCAGCAGCTTAGGGCAGGGAAACACCATATATTTT. This translates into CASSLGQGNTIYF.

On this clone: The sample holds other DNA sequences that translate to the same CDR3. The CDR3 nucleotides are TGTGCCAGCGGACAGGGGGCATACGAGCAGTACTTC. Amino acid sequence: CASGQGAYEQYF. The V and J genes are TRBV7-8 and TRBJ2-7; 11 nucleotides align to TRBD1. Unmatched junction bases numbered 1, after V lost 8 bases and J lost 4 bases. CDR1 is SGHVS and CDR2 is FQNEAQ in the germline V gene. This CDR3 is 12 amino acids long. The full variable domain, with the rest looked up from reference TRBV7-8 and TRBJ2-7, is GAGVSQSPRYKVAKRGQDVALRCDPISGHVSLFWYQQALGQGPEFLTYFQNEAQLDKSGLPSDRFFAERPEGSVSTLKIQRTQQEDSAVYLCASGQGAYEQYFGPGTRLTVT.